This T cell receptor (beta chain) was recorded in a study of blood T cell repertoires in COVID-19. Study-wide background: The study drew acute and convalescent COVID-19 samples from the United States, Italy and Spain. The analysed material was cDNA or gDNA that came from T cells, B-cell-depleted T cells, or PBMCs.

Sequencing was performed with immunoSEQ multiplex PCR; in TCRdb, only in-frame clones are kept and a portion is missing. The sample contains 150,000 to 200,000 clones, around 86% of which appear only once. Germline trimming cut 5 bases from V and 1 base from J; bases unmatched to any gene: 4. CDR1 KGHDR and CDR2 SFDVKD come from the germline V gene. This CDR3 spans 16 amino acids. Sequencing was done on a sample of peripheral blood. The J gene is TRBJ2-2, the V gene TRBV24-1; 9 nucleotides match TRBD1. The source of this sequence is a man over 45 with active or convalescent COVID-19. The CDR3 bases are TGTGCCACCAGTGCGGGGACAGGGCTGAACACCGGGGAGCTGTTTTTT. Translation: CATSAGTGLNTGELFF.